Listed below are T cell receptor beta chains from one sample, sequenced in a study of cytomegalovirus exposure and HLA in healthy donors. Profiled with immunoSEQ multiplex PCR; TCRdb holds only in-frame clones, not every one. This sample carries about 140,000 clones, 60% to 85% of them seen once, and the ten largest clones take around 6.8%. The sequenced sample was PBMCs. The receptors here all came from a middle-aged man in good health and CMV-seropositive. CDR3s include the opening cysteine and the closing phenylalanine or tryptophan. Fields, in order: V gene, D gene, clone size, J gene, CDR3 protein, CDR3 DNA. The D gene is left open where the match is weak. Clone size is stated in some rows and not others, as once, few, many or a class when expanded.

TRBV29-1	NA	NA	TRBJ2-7	CSATGAYEQYF	TGCAGCGCGACAGGCGCCTACGAGCAGTACTTC
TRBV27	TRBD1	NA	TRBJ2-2	CASTETGAPTGELFF	TGTGCCAGCACGGAGACAGGGGCTCCCACCGGGGAGCTGTTTTTT
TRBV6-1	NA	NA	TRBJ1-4	CASSGQRNEKLFF	TGTGCCAGCAGTGGGCAGCGTAATGAAAAACTGTTTTTT
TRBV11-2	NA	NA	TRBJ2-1	CASSTLGARLGGEQFF	TGTGCCAGCAGCACATTAGGGGCCCGACTAGGCGGCGAGCAGTTCTTC
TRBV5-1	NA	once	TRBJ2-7	CASSLNAGTHVNYEQYF	TGCGCCAGCAGCCTGAATGCCGGGACTCACGTGAACTACGAGCAGTACTTC
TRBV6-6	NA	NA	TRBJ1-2	CASSSHDGYTF	TGTGCCAGCAGCTCACACGATGGCTACACCTTC
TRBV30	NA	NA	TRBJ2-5	CAWNTGPRGRFVETQYF	TGTGCCTGGAACACGGGACCCAGGGGTAGGTTCGTGGAGACCCAGTACTTC
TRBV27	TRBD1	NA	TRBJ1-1	CASSLMTGGRTEAFF	TGTGCCAGCAGTTTGATGACAGGGGGCAGGACTGAAGCTTTCTTT
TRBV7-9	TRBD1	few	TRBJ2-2	CASSLIGTGRTGELFF	TGTGCCAGCAGCTTAATCGGGACAGGGCGCACCGGGGAGCTGTTTTTT
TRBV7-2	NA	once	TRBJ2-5	CASSLVPSDVETQYF	TGTGCCAGCAGCTTAGTCCCCAGCGACGTAGAGACCCAGTACTTC
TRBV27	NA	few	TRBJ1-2	CASSPQAPSSGYTF	TGTGCCAGCAGCCCACAGGCCCCTTCGTCGGGCTACACCTTC
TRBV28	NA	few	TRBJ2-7	CASRYFAGSSYEQYF	TGTGCCAGCAGGTATTTTGCGGGGAGCTCCTACGAGCAGTACTTC
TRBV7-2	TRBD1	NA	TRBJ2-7	CASSLVQGVGEQYF	TGTGCCAGCAGCTTGGTACAGGGGGTAGGCGAGCAGTACTTC
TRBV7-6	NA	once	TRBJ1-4	CASSLEGRSHEKLFF	TGTGCCAGCAGCTTAGAGGGGCGCAGTCATGAAAAACTGTTTTTT
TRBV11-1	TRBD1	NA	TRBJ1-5	CASSGGTGDQPQHF	TGTGCCAGCAGCGGCGGGACAGGGGATCAGCCCCAGCATTTT
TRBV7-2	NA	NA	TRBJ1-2	CGLLTGYGYTF	TGTGGGCTCCTGACAGGCTATGGCTACACCTTC
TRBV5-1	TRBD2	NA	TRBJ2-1	CASSQTTSPYNEQFF	TGCGCCAGCAGCCAGACGACTAGCCCCTACAATGAGCAGTTCTTC
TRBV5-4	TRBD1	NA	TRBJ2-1	CASNPGQGYNEQFF	TGTGCCAGCAATCCGGGACAGGGCTACAATGAGCAGTTCTTC
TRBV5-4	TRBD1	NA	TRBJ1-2	CASSLDRGNNYGYTF	TGTGCCAGCAGCTTGGACAGGGGGAATAACTATGGCTACACCTTC
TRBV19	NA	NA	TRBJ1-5	CASSIRGVGPQHF	TGTGCCAGTAGTATCAGGGGCGTGGGTCCCCAGCATTTT
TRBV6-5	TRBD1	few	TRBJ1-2	CASSRTGRGGYTF	TGTGCCAGCAGCCGGACAGGGAGGGGAGGCTACACCTTC
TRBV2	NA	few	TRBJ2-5	CASSAWNRIQETQYF	TGTGCCAGCAGTGCTTGGAACAGGATCCAAGAGACCCAGTACTTC
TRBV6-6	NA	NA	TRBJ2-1	CASSTLPYSKEQFF	TGTGCCAGCAGCACTCTCCCCTATAGTAAGGAGCAGTTCTTC
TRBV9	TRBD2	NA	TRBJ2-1	CASSRGSSGRASMRNEQFF	TGTGCCAGCAGCCGGGGCTCTAGCGGGAGGGCCTCTATGAGGAATGAGCAGTTCTTC
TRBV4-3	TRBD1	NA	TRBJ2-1	CASSQGQGGTDEQFF	TGCGCCAGCAGCCAGGGACAGGGGGGTACAGATGAGCAGTTCTTC
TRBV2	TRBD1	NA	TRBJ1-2	CASSTTGVYNGYTF	TGTGCCAGCAGTACTACAGGGGTGTATAATGGCTACACCTTC
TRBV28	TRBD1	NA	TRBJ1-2	CASSQTGVGYTF	TGTGCCAGCAGCCAGACAGGGGTTGGCTACACCTTC
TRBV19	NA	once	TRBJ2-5	CASSIAVGETQYF	TGTGCCAGTAGTATAGCGGTCGGGGAGACCCAGTACTTC
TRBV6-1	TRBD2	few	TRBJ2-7	CASLTSGGPEEQYF	TGTGCCAGCTTAACTAGCGGGGGGCCCGAAGAGCAGTACTTC
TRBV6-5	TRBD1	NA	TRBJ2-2	CASRRTGGNGELFF	TGTGCCAGCAGACGGACAGGGGGTAACGGGGAGCTGTTTTTT
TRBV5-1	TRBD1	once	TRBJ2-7	CASRYTGGKNEQYF	TGCGCCAGCAGATACACAGGGGGCAAAAACGAGCAGTACTTC
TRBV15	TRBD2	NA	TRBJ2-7	CATSRGTSGGYEQYF	TGTGCCACCAGCAGAGGGACTAGCGGGGGGTACGAGCAGTACTTC
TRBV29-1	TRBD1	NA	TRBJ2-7	CSVGQASYEQYF	TGCAGCGTCGGACAGGCTTCCTACGAGCAGTACTTC
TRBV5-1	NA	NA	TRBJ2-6	CASTQRGGTGANVLTF	TGCGCCAGCACTCAAAGGGGAGGAACTGGGGCCAACGTCCTGACTTTC
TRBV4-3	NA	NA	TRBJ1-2	CASSRKVRDTYGYTF	TGCGCCAGCAGCCGAAAAGTCCGGGACACCTATGGCTACACCTTC
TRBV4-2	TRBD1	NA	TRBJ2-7	CASSRGTGEGYEQYF	TGTGCCAGCAGCCGGGGGACAGGGGAAGGCTACGAGCAGTACTTC
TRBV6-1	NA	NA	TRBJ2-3	CASSEGDISTDTQYF	TGTGCCAGCAGTGAGGGAGACATTAGCACAGATACGCAGTATTTT
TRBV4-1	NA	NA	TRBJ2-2	CASSQEGGVPNTGELFF	TGCGCCAGCAGCCAAGAGGGGGGAGTGCCGAACACCGGGGAGCTGTTTTTT
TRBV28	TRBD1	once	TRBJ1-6	CASSLTGTGISPLHF	TGTGCCAGCAGTCTTACCGGGACAGGGATTTCACCCCTCCACTTT
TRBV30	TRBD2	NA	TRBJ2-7	CAWSALAGVFSEQYF	TGTGCCTGGAGTGCCTTAGCGGGAGTTTTCTCCGAGCAGTACTTC
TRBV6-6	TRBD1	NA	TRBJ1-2	CASTTDGQGGYGYTF	TGTGCCAGCACCACCGACGGACAGGGAGGCTATGGCTACACCTTC
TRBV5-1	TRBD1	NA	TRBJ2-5	CASSANPTGSETQYF	TGCGCCAGCAGCGCAAATCCGACAGGGTCGGAGACCCAGTACTTC
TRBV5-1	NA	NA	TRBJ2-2	CASNQLGSANTGELFF	TGCGCCAGCAACCAACTCGGTAGCGCGAACACCGGGGAGCTGTTTTTT
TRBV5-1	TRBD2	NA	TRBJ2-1	CASSLDGGAYNEQFF	TGCGCCAGCAGCTTGGACGGGGGGGCCTACAATGAGCAGTTCTTC
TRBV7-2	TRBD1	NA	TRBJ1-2	CASSFRDSNYGYTF	TGTGCCAGCAGCTTCCGGGACAGCAACTATGGCTACACCTTC
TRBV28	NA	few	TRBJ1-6	CASRTGLSYNSPLHF	TGTGCCAGCAGAACAGGGCTCTCCTATAATTCACCCCTCCACTTT
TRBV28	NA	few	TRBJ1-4	CASSLAVSATNEKLFF	TGTGCCAGCAGTTTAGCAGTGTCAGCAACTAATGAAAAACTGTTTTTT
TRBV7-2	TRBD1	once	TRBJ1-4	CASSLGPGQGLIANEKLFF	TGTGCCAGCAGCTTAGGGCCGGGACAGGGACTTATAGCTAATGAAAAACTGTTTTTT
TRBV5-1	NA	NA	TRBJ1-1	CASSFEGNTEAFF	TGCGCCAGCAGCTTCGAGGGGAACACTGAAGCTTTCTTT
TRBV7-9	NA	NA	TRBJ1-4	CASSLEAGLNEKLFF	TGTGCCAGCAGCTTAGAGGCAGGACTTAATGAAAAACTGTTTTTT
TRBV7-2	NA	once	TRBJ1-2	CASSFTANYGYTF	TGTGCCAGCAGCTTCACAGCTAACTATGGCTACACCTTC
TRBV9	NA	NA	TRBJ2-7	CASSPATISYEQYF	TGTGCCAGCAGCCCGGCGACAATTTCCTACGAGCAGTACTTC
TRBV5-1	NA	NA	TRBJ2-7	CASSLAITRSYEQYF	TGCGCCAGCAGCTTGGCCATCACGAGATCCTACGAGCAGTACTTC
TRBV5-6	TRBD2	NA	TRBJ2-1	CASSLRTSGYNEQFF	TGTGCCAGCAGCTTGAGGACTAGCGGGTACAATGAGCAGTTCTTC
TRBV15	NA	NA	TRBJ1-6	CATSRDLGGKSSPLHF	TGTGCCACCAGCAGAGATCTGGGAGGGAAGAGCTCACCCCTCCACTTT
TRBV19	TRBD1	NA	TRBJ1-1	CASSIGDRGYTEAFF	TGTGCCAGTAGTATAGGAGACAGGGGGTACACTGAAGCTTTCTTT
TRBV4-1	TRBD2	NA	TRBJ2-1	CASSPFGTSGGNEQFF	TGCGCCAGCAGCCCTTTCGGGACTAGCGGGGGCAATGAGCAGTTCTTC